Sequencing of this T cell receptor (beta chain) was carried out in a study of neoadjuvant anti-PD-1 for oral cavity cancer. Study-level points and caveats: After neoadjuvant nivolumab, PBMC T cell clonality was significantly higher in non-responders than responders. With three patients per group, TCR findings need larger cohorts.

A remark on this clone: What it recognizes is unknown.

Six replicates per PBMC sample, mostly from 480 ng of genomic DNA. Sequencing was performed with immunoSEQ multiplex PCR; in TCRdb, only in-frame clones are kept and a portion is missing. This table holds approximately 67,000 clones, around four fifths found once. Stage II-IVA oral cavity squamous cell carcinoma was new and untreated by systemic or radiation therapy. The V end was cut by 1 base, the J end by 6 bases, with 9 bases between. Germline CDR1 and CDR2: MGHRA and YSYEKL. CDR3 size: 14 residues. This TCR derives from a person aged 40 to 85 with oral cavity squamous cell carcinoma. The source was PBMCs, collected before nivolumab (anti-PD-1) treatment. The chain links TRBV4-1 to TRBJ1-4, with D maybe TRBD1 (5 bases). The CDR3 here is CASSQVWGYEKLFF. CDR3 DNA sequence: TGCGCCAGCAGCCAAGTCTGGGGGTATGAAAAACTGTTTTTT.